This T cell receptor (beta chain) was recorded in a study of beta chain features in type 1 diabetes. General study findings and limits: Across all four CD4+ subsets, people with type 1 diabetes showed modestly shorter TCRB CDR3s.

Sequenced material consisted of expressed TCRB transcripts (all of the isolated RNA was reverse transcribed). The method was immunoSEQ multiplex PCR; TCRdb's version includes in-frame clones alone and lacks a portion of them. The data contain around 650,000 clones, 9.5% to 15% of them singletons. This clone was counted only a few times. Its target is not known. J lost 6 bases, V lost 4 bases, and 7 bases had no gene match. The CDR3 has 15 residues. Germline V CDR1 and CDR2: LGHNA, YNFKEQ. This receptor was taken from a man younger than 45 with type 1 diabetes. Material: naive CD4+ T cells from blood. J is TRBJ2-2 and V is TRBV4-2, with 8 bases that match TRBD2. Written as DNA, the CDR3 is TGTGCCAGCAGCCGCGGGGGGAGTTTTCCCGGGGAGCTGTTTTTT. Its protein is CASSRGGSFPGELFF.